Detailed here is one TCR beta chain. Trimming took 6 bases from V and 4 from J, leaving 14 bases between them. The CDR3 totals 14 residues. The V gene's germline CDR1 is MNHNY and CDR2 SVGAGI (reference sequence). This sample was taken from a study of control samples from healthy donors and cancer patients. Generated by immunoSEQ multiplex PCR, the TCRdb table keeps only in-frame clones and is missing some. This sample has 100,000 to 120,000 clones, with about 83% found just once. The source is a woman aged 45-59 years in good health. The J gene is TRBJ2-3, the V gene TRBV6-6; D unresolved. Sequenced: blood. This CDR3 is CASSPSLKSDTQYF. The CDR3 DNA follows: TGTGCCAGCAGCCCCAGCTTAAAGTCAGATACGCAGTATTTT.